The next 25 T cell receptor beta chains were all read from a single sample in a study of early T cells in non-severe SARS-CoV-2 infection. Via MiXCR, TCRdb re-called the 5' RACE reads, giving one row per CDR3 protein. The sample has about 52,000 distinct CDR3 sequences; 8% to 10% are singletons. Sequenced input: whole blood. Receptor source: an adult who was a healthcare worker with PCR-confirmed SARS-CoV-2 infection or an uninfected control (not recorded which).

This clonotype was counted between two and nine times. The chain couples TRBV7-2 to TRBJ2-5; 10 bases align to TRBD1. Germline trimming cut 5 bases from V and 5 bases from J; bases unmatched to any gene: 8. The CDR3 has 15 amino acids. Germline CDR1 SGHTA, CDR2 FQGNSA. This CDR3 reads CASSPRQGAYETQYF. CDR3 nucleotides: TGTGCCAGCAGCCCGCGACAGGGGGCTTATGAGACCCAGTACTTC.

Only a few counts were recorded for this clonotype. The chain links TRBV5-8 to TRBJ2-1; no clear D. CDR1 and CDR2 (germline): SGHTS, YDEGEE. Trimming took 2 bases from V and 5 from J, leaving 8 bases between them. This CDR3 comprises 13 residues. The CDR3 sequence: CASSFNRDNEQFF. The CDR3 DNA is TGTGCCAGCAGCTTTAACCGGGACAATGAGCAGTTCTTC.

This clonotype was detected a few times. The rearrangement joins TRBV3-1 to TRBJ2-3; either TRBD1 or TRBD2 may fit D (5 bases each). Germline-derived CDR1 and CDR2 are LGHDT and YNNKEL (reference sequence). Trimming left V 1 base short and J 0 bases short, with 11 bases between. This CDR3 contains 16 residues. The CDR3 sequence is CASSQVGRQSTDTQYF. The DNA of the CDR3 is TGTGCCAGCAGCCAAGTGGGGAGACAGAGCACAGATACGCAGTATTTT.

The chain couples TRBV11-2 to TRBJ1-2; 9 nucleotides agree with TRBD1. Germline CDR1 is SGHAT and CDR2 is FQNNGV. The CDR3 contains 15 residues. The J segment lost 6 bases and the V segment lost 1 base, leaving 6 bases of the junction unmatched. CDR3 loop: CASSLVWTGVDGYTF. The CDR3 coding sequence is TGTGCCAGCAGCTTAGTTTGGACAGGGGTGGATGGCTACACCTTC.

This clonotype appeared a few times. The genes are TRBV12-3 or TRBV12-4 and TRBJ2-5; 7 nucleotides line up with TRBD1. The V segment lost 1 base and the J segment 13 bases; nucleotides outside the gene matches: 9. The CDR3 is 13 residues long. This chain's CDR3 is CASSLDRGHPRYF. The CDR3 coding sequence is TGTGCCAGCAGTTTAGATAGGGGGCACCCACGGTACTTC.

This clonotype was recorded at least ten times. The chain uses TRBV6-1 and TRBJ1-5, with D unresolved. Trimming removed 6 bases at V and 3 bases at J, with 15 bases between. The CDR3 has 15 amino acids. Germline values: CDR1 MNHNS, CDR2 SASEGT. The CDR3 DNA is TGTGCCAGCAGGCCGGGAACCTTCCTCAATCAGCCCCAGCATTTT. It encodes CASRPGTFLNQPQHF.

This clonotype was detected ten times or more. The V call is TRBV28, the J call TRBJ1-2; possibly TRBD1 for D (5 bases). CDR1 is MDHEN and CDR2 is SYDVKM in the germline V gene. The CDR3 totals 13 residues. V lost 6 bases and J 2 bases, leaving 10 bases between the germline ends. This chain's CDR3 is CASSSDRNYGYTF. The CDR3 bases are TGTGCCAGCAGCTCCGACAGAAACTATGGCTACACCTTC.

This clonotype was seen many times. The V and J genes are TRBV30 and TRBJ1-2; 10 bases align to TRBD1. Losses at the gene ends were 4 bases for V and 5 bases for J; bases not matched to a gene: 10. The CDR3 consists of 15 residues. From germline, CDR1 is GTSNPN and CDR2 SVGIG (reference sequence). CDR3 DNA: TGTGCCTGGAACCTTTTCGGGACAGGGGATTATGGCTACACCTTC. Translated, it gives CAWNLFGTGDYGYTF.

This clonotype has a handful of counts. The chain is built from TRBV7-2 and TRBJ2-7, with 13 bases identical to TRBD2. Germline CDR1 SGHTA, CDR2 FQGNSA. The CDR3 runs 15 residues. With 4 bases clipped from V and 2 bases from J, the junction kept 2 bases outside the gene matches. The CDR3 DNA is TGTGCCAGCAGCTCGGGACTAGCGGGACCCTACGAGCAGTACTTC. The encoded protein is CASSSGLAGPYEQYF.

The CDR3 sequence: CASSYYYPGQSSYNEQFF. For the CDR3, the DNA is TGTGCCAGCAGTTACTATTATCCGGGACAGAGCTCCTACAATGAGCAGTTCTTC. The chain couples TRBV6-5 to TRBJ2-1; TRBD1 matches at 7 bases. CDR3 length: 18 residues. Germline V gives CDR1 MNHEY, CDR2 SVGAGI. Trimming cost V 1 base and J 0 bases; bases outside gene matches: 9.

This clonotype was found many times. This chain connects TRBV2 to TRBJ2-7; possibly TRBD1 for D (6 bases). V shed 6 bases and J shed 2 bases, with 8 bases lying between them. Looked up from germline, CDR1 is SNHLY and CDR2 is FYNNEI. The CDR3 runs to 12 residues. The CDR3 region is CASRWDTYEQYF. Written as DNA, the CDR3 is TGTGCCAGCAGGTGGGACACCTACGAGCAGTACTTC.

In this sample, this clonotype turned up many times. This sequence joins TRBV5-6 and TRBJ2-1; D may be TRBD2 (5 bases). Germline V CDR1 and CDR2: SGHDT, YYEEEE. The CDR3 consists of 14 residues. The ends were cut back, 1 base at V and 5 bases at J, with 10 bases in the middle. CDR3 in DNA: TGTGCCAGCAGCTTGTCATCGGGAAACAATGAGCAGTTCTTC. It yields the protein CASSLSSGNNEQFF.

This clonotype was counted ten times or more. The genes are TRBV12-3 or TRBV12-4 and TRBJ2-1; D tentatively fits TRBD1 or TRBD2 (5 bases each). The V gene lost 7 bases and the J gene lost 2 bases, with 21 bases spanning the gap. CDR3 length: 17 residues. Written as DNA, the CDR3 is TGTGCCAGCATCCCAGGCCAGGGACGGACAACCTACAATGAGCAGTTCTTC. It codes for CASIPGQGRTTYNEQFF.

The genes are TRBV7-2 and TRBJ2-3, with TRBD2 matching 13 bases. Germline CDR1 reads SGHTA; CDR2 reads FQGNSA. The CDR3 length is 18 residues. V shed 5 bases and J 0 bases; nucleotides not matched to a gene: 8. In DNA form, the CDR3 reads TGTGCCAGCAGCCAAGGACTAGCGGGGGACCCGAGCACAGATACGCAGTATTTT. Translated, it gives CASSQGLAGDPSTDTQYF.

The chain has TRBV29-1 and TRBJ1-4, with D possibly TRBD1 on 5 matching bases. CDR1 is SQVTM and CDR2 is ANQGSEA in the germline V gene. The CDR3 is 13 amino acids. V shed 4 bases and J shed 8 bases, with 14 bases lying between them. The CDR3 is CSVGGQGGEKLFF. DNA for the CDR3: TGCAGCGTTGGGGGTCAGGGAGGAGAAAAACTGTTTTTT.

In DNA form, the CDR3 reads TGTGCCAGCAGCTTTCAGTCCGAGCAGTACTTC. This sequence encodes CASSFQSEQYF. The gene calls are TRBV7-9 and TRBJ2-7; the D is unclear. The CDR3 has 11 residues. From germline, CDR1 is SEHNR and CDR2 FQNEAQ (reference sequence). The V and J ends lost 3 bases and 6 bases respectively, with 6 bases between them.

This clonotype was seen only a few times. The gene calls are TRBV11-3 and TRBJ2-3; D remains ambiguous. Trimming cost V 2 bases and J 4 bases, with 10 bases left between them. This CDR3 contains 14 residues. The germline V gene has CDR1 SGHNT and CDR2 YENEEA. The CDR3 sequence is CASSLSRISDTQYF. The CDR3 coding sequence is TGTGCCAGCAGCTTAAGCAGGATCTCAGATACGCAGTATTTT.

The chain couples TRBV19 to TRBJ1-5; no definite D call. The V end lost 1 base, the J end lost 0 bases, and 10 bases lay between the germline ends. Germline loops: CDR1 LNHDA, CDR2 SQIVND (reference sequence). The CDR3 consists of 16 residues. CDR3 sequence: CASSIVLIISNQPQHF. DNA for the CDR3: TGTGCCAGTAGTATAGTCTTAATAATTAGCAATCAGCCCCAGCATTTT.

This clonotype was observed many times. V is TRBV9 and J is TRBJ2-7, with D hard to call. The CDR3 covers 14 residues. Trimming removed 1 base from V and 2 bases from J, with 10 bases in between. CDR1 is SGDLS and CDR2 is YYNGEE in the germline V gene. For the CDR3, the DNA is TGTGCCAGCAGCGTACAGCCTAATACCTACGAGCAGTACTTC. Its translation is CASSVQPNTYEQYF.

This clonotype was detected a few times. This chain connects TRBV6-5 to TRBJ1-5, with D perhaps TRBD1 (5 bases). CDR3 length: 14 amino acids. Germline V gene data show CDR1 as MNHEY and CDR2 as SVGAGI. The germline V and J ends were trimmed by 0 bases and 7 bases, with 10 bases remaining between them. CDR3 coding DNA: TGTGCCAGCAGTTACTCGTGGCAGGGCCAGCCCCAGCATTTT. Translation: CASSYSWQGQPQHF.

The chain employs TRBV29-1 and TRBJ2-3; 8 bases fit TRBD1. Germline lookup yields CDR1 SQVTM and CDR2 ANQGSEA. The CDR3 loop spans 14 amino acids. Germline trimming cut 5 bases from V and 1 base from J; bases unmatched to any gene: 5. CDR3 loop: CSVRMGQGTDTQYF. In nucleotides, the CDR3 is TGCAGCGTTCGAATGGGACAGGGCACAGATACGCAGTATTTT.

For this clonotype: A much larger clone lies a single base off, so this may be a read error. The CDR3 protein is CASSLASGGTYCYTF. In DNA form, the CDR3 reads TGTGCCAGCAGCTTAGCATCAGGGGGAACCTATTGCTACACCTTC. The chain employs TRBV7-2 and TRBJ1-2; 7 nucleotides align to TRBD1. CDR1 and CDR2 from the germline V gene are SGHTA and FQGNSA. This CDR3 has 15 residues. Full variable domain (remainder filled in from reference TRBV7-2 and TRBJ1-2): GAGVSQSPSNKVTEKGKDVELRCDPISGHTALYWYRQSLGQGLEFLIYFQGNSAPDKSGLPSDRFSAERTGGSVSTLTIQRTQQEDSAVYLCASSLASGGTYCYTFGSGTRLTVV.

This sequence joins TRBV2 and TRBJ2-2, with no clear D. The CDR3 length is 15 residues. Between the trimmed V and J ends, which lost 8 bases and 0 bases, there was a span of 13 bases. Germline V lookup: CDR1 SNHLY, CDR2 FYNNEI. The CDR3, as DNA: TGTGCCAGCCATCTCCAGCACTCGAACACCGGGGAGCTGTTTTTT. Translating gives CASHLQHSNTGELFF.

This clonotype was counted a few times. The CDR3 here is CASSPPTGDSPLHF. The DNA for the CDR3 is TGTGCCAGCTCACCCCCAACAGGGGATTCACCCCTCCACTTT. The V call is TRBV18, the J call TRBJ1-6; 7 nucleotides line up with TRBD1. J lost 8 bases, V lost 3 bases, and 4 bases had no gene match. This CDR3 spans 14 amino acids. Germline V gives CDR1 KGHSH, CDR2 LQKENI. Full variable domain (rest looked up from reference TRBV18 and TRBJ1-6): NAGVMQNPRHLVRRRGQEARLRCSPMKGHSHVYWYRQLPEEGLKFMVYLQKENIIDESGMPKERFSAEFPKEGPSILRIQQVVRGDSAAYFCASSPPTGDSPLHFGNGTRLTVT.

The V call is TRBV5-1, the J call TRBJ2-7; possibly TRBD1 for D (5 bases). CDR3 length: 14 amino acids. The ends were cut back, 0 bases at V and 5 bases at J, with 12 bases in the middle. The germline CDR1 and CDR2 sequences are SGHRS and YFSETQ. DNA for the CDR3: TGCGCCAGCAGCTTGGAGGTACCAGGGAACGAGCAGTACTTC. Residues: CASSLEVPGNEQYF.